What follows are 12 T cell receptor beta chains derived from one specimen sequenced in a study of graft-versus-host responses after intestinal transplantation. Their recognized antigens are unknown. Repertoires were generated with immunoSEQ multiplex PCR, while TCRdb's copy carries only in-frame clones and drops some. The repertoire holds over 100,000 clones, with over 85% as singletons. Source: unstimulated CD4+ T cells sorted from spleen or lymph node cells, taken before intestinal transplant. Receptors originate from a human donor who received an intestinal transplant.

The chain has TRBV9 and TRBJ1-1; a possible D gene is TRBD1 (5 bases). The length of the CDR3 is 14 residues. CDR1 is SGDLS and CDR2 is YYNGEE in the germline V gene. Trimming left V 2 bases short and J 3 bases short, with 11 bases between. CDR3 residues: CASSVSGGDTEAFF. CDR3 sequence (DNA): TGTGCCAGCAGCGTGTCCGGAGGGGACACTGAAGCTTTCTTT.

CDR3 sequence (DNA): TGTGCCAGCAGTCCTAGCCGTCAAAACACCGGGGAGCTGTTTTTT. It is translated as CASSPSRQNTGELFF. V and J are TRBV28 and TRBJ2-2, with a possible D match to TRBD2 (5 bases). Trimming stripped 5 bases from V and 2 bases from J, with 12 bases between. There are 15 residues in the CDR3. CDR1 is MDHEN and CDR2 is SYDVKM in the germline V gene. The whole variable domain, remainder taken from reference TRBV28 and TRBJ2-2, is DVKVTQSSRYLVKRTGEKVFLECVQDMDHENMFWYRQDPGLGLRLIYFSYDVKMKEKGDIPEGYSVSREKKERFSLILESASTNQTSMYLCASSPSRQNTGELFFGEGSRLTVL.

The chain has TRBV28 and TRBJ1-1; D ambiguous. V lost 11 bases and J lost 9, with 13 bases in between. Germline CDR1 MDHEN, CDR2 SYDVKM. The CDR3 has 10 amino acids. The CDR3: CASAAKKAFF. DNA for the CDR3: TGTGCCTCAGCAGCCAAAAAAGCTTTCTTT.

The chain has TRBV18 and TRBJ2-3; 9 nucleotides match TRBD2. CDR1 KGHSH and CDR2 LQKENI come from the germline V gene. With 6 bases clipped from V and 6 bases from J, the junction kept 13 bases outside the gene matches. The CDR3 spans 16 residues. CDR3 in DNA: TGTGCCAGCTCCTACGGGGCAGCGGGAGGTATGGATACGCAGTATTTT. This encodes CASSYGAAGGMDTQYF.

This chain joins TRBV30 and TRBJ2-5; TRBD1 might be the D (5 bases). This CDR3 has 12 residues. V gave up 4 bases and J gave up 7 bases, with 13 bases separating them. Germline V gene data show CDR1 as GTSNPN and CDR2 as SVGIG (reference sequence). The CDR3 loop is CAWKGAPATQYF. CDR3 bases: TGTGCCTGGAAAGGGGCCCCAGCGACCCAGTACTTC.

This chain links TRBV27 with TRBJ2-5, with 7 bases identical to TRBD1. The CDR3 is 15 residues long. V was pared by 6 bases and J by 1 base, with 8 bases of the junction left unmatched. Germline V lookup: CDR1 MNHEY, CDR2 SMNVEV (reference sequence). The CDR3 here is CASRKQGRLQETQYF. CDR3 coding DNA: TGTGCCAGCAGGAAACAGGGGCGACTCCAAGAGACCCAGTACTTC.

The chain joins TRBV30 to TRBJ1-5; D is possibly TRBD1 (5 bases). V lost 1 base and J 2 bases, leaving 12 bases between the germline ends. CDR1 is GTSNPN, CDR2 SVGIG, per germline (reference sequence). CDR3 length: 15 residues. The CDR3 here is CAWSEGFVRNQPQHF. Here the CDR3 DNA reads TGTGCCTGGAGTGAGGGGTTTGTTCGCAATCAGCCCCAGCATTTT.

As regards this clone: At one boundary the junction diverges from the germline segment, which might be a read error. J is TRBJ2-1 and V is TRBV6-1, with 7 bases identical to TRBD2. The CDR3 spans 16 residues. Germline lookup yields CDR1 MNHNS and CDR2 SASEGT. In nucleotides, the CDR3 is TGTGTCAGCAGTGACCCCTGGGGGAGGGCCGTCCATGAGCAGTTCTTC. Protein sequence: CVSSDPWGRAVHEQFF.

The chain uses TRBV28 and TRBJ2-5, with 9 bases that match TRBD1. J gave up 3 bases and V 5 bases, and 7 bases lay outside the gene matches. The length of the CDR3 is 15 residues. Germline V gene data show CDR1 as MDHEN and CDR2 as SYDVKM. As DNA, the CDR3 is TGTGCCAGCAGTCGCTCAGGGACAGGGAAAGAGACCCAGTACTTC. As protein: CASSRSGTGKETQYF.

The chain recombines TRBV10-2 with TRBJ1-5; no clear D gene. Trimming pared 3 bases from V and 1 base from J, leaving 13 bases between. This CDR3 spans 16 amino acids. Germline V gene data show CDR1 as WSHSY and CDR2 as SAAADI. CDR3 region: CASSDRVTGSNQPQHF. Written as DNA, the CDR3 is TGCGCCAGCAGTGATCGAGTGACTGGGAGCAATCAGCCCCAGCATTTT.

The chain carries TRBV10-1 and TRBJ2-5; 8 nucleotides line up with TRBD1. The J call may be incorrect, as the DNA end agrees better with TRBJ2-7. The germline V gene has CDR1 WNHNN and CDR2 SYGVQD (reference sequence). The CDR3 is 15 amino acids. CDR3 protein: CASSGWAGGNYEQYF. In nucleotides, the CDR3 is TGCGCCAGCAGTGGTTGGGCAGGGGGCAATTACGAGCAGTACTTC.

V is TRBV7-9 and J is TRBJ2-5; the D is unclear. V gave up 5 bases and J gave up 2 bases, with 3 bases separating them. CDR1 SEHNR and CDR2 FQNEAQ come from the germline V gene (reference sequence). The CDR3 runs to 11 residues. The CDR3 is CASSPQETQYF. The CDR3 DNA is TGTGCCAGCAGCCCTCAAGAGACCCAGTACTTC. Based on the CDR3 plus reference TRBV7-9 and TRBJ2-5, the full variable domain is DTGVSQNPRHKITKRGQNVTFRCDPISEHNRLYWYRQTLGQGPEFLTYFQNEAQLEKSRLLSDRFSAERPKGSFSTLEIQRTEQGDSAMYLCASSPQETQYFGPGTRLLVL.